This T cell receptor (beta chain) is from a study of blood T cells in healthy people across ages. Next came a second PCR, run for roughly 6 to 11 cycles, which used a sample-barcoded 5' primer along with a J-beta primer mix. Each of the cDNA molecules was tagged by a template-switch adaptor with 12 random nucleotides. The study obtained at least 3 million CDR3-containing paired-end reads from every sample. Via MiXCR, TCRdb re-called the 5' RACE reads, giving one row per CDR3 protein. The sample records hundreds of thousands of distinct CDR3 sequences, approximately 21% being singletons. The CDR3 consists of 16 residues. V was clipped by 1 base and J by 2 bases, with 14 bases between them. Germline V lookup: CDR1 MGHDK, CDR2 SYGVNS.

Specimen: blood. The sequence derives from an older man in good health. The chain employs TRBV25-1 and TRBJ2-5; tentative D call: TRBD1 (6 bases). The CDR3 nucleotides are TGTGCCAGCAGTGAATCAAGGACAGCTATACAAGAGACCCAGTACTTC. This codes for CASSESRTAIQETQYF.